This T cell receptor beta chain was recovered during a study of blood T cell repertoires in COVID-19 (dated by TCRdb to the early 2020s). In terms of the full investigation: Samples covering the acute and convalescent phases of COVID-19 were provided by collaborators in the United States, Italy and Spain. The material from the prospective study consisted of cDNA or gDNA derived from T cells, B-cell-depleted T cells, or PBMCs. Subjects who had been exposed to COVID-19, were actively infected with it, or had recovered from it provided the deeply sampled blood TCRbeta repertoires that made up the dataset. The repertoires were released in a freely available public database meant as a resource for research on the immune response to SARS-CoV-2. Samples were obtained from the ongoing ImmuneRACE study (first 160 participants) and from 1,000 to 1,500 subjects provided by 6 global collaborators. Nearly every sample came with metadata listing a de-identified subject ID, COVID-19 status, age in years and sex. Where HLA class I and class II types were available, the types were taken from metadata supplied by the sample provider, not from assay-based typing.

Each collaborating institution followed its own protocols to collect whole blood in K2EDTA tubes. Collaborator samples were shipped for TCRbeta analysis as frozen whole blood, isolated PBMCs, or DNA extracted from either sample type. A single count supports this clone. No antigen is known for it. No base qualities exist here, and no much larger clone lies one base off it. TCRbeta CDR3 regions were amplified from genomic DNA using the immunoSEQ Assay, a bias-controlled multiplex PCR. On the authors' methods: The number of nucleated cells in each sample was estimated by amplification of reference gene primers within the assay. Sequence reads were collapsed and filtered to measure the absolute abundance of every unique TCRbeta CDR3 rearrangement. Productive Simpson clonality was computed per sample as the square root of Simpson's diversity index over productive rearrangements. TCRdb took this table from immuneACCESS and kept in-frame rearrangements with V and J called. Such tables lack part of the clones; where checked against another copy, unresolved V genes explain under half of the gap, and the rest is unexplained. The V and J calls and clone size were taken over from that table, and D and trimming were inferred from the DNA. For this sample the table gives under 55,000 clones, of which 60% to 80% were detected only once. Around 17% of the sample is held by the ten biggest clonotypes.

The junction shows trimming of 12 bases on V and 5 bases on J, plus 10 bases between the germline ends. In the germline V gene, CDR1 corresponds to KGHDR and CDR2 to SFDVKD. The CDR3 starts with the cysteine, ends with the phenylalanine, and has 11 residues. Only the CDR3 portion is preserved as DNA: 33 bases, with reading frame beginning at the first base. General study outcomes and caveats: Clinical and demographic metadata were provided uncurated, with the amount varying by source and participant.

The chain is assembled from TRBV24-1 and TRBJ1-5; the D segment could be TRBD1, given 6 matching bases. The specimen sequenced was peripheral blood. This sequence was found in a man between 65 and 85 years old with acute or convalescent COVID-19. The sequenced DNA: TGTGCCGAACAGGGCGATCAGCCCCAGCATTTT. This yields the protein CAEQGDQPQHF.